This TCR beta chain was recorded in a study of cytomegalovirus exposure and HLA in healthy donors. Study results and caveats: An analysis was carried out at a later point. It showed that HLA-associated TCR beta chains were more clonally expanded than equally common non-associated chains. Prior analysis indicated that the majority of TCR beta V segments exhibited productivity approximately 90% or approximately 30% of the time.

To note about this clone: Its antigen remains unidentified.

CDR1 is KGHSH, CDR2 LQKENI, per germline. The V gene end was trimmed by 3 bases and the J gene end by 7 bases; junction bases not matched to a gene: 5. The CDR3 sequence is 13 residues long. A multiplex PCR was run with 60 Vbeta primers and 13 Jbeta primers. TCRdb keeps only in-frame clones here, not all; method: immunoSEQ multiplex PCR. The sample contains about 150,000 clones, around 68% of which appear only once. This TCR was sampled from a man aged 25 to 45 in good health and CMV-seronegative. The sequenced sample consisted of PBMCs. The chain joins TRBV18 to TRBJ1-1; TRBD1 matches at 7 bases. CDR3 protein: CASSPQGVGEAFF. CDR3 coding DNA: TGTGCCAGCTCACCCCAGGGGGTAGGTGAAGCTTTCTTT.